A single sample gave rise to the 20 T cell receptor beta chains below, sequenced in a study of PD-L1 blockade in urothelial cancer. Profiling relied on immunoSEQ multiplex PCR, and the TCRdb table lists in-frame clones only, not all of them. This sample carries approximately 90,000 clones, around 83% of them seen once, and the ten largest clones take 2% to 2.5%. Time point specified: pretreatment peripheral blood. Sequenced material: PBMCs, taken around atezolizumab (anti-PD-L1) treatment. The receptors shown here come from a man in his fifties or sixties with urothelial cancer.

This clone was seen only a few times. The chain employs TRBV4-1 and TRBJ2-2, with 13 bases that match TRBD2. The CDR3 is 18 residues long. CDR1 and CDR2 (germline): MGHRA, YSYEKL. Trimming removed 1 base from V and 4 bases from J; junction bases left unmatched: 6. The CDR3 region is CASSQVGLAGALTGELFF. DNA of the CDR3: TGCGCCAGCAGCCAAGTAGGACTAGCGGGGGCGCTCACCGGGGAGCTGTTTTTT.

Worth noting for this clone: This CDR3 is also generated by other DNA sequences in the sample. CDR3 amino acids: CASSLLQGYEQYF. For the CDR3, the DNA is TGTGCCAGCAGCTTATTGCAGGGGTACGAGCAGTACTTC. V is TRBV7-2 and J is TRBJ2-7; the D gene is possibly TRBD1 (6 bases). The CDR3 is 13 amino acids. V was pared by 2 bases and J by 4 bases, with 9 bases between. Per the germline V gene, CDR1 is SGHTA and CDR2 is FQGNSA.

The chain carries TRBV19 and TRBJ1-5; TRBD1 is a possible D gene (5 bases). The CDR3 consists of 14 residues. Germline V gene sequence: CDR1 LNHDA, CDR2 SQIVND (reference sequence). V shed 3 bases and J shed 5 bases, with 11 bases lying between them. Here the CDR3 DNA reads TGTGCCAGTAGTATTATGATAGGGGATCAGCCCCAGCATTTT. Its translation: CASSIMIGDQPQHF.

The chain has TRBV28 and TRBJ1-4, with D possibly being TRBD1 (5 bases). The germline V and J ends were trimmed by 8 bases and 4 bases, with 14 bases remaining between them. Germline CDR1 and CDR2: MDHEN and SYDVKM. The CDR3 runs 14 residues. In DNA form, the CDR3 reads TGTGCCAGCGTTGCCGGGACTTATAATGAAAAACTGTTTTTT. Translation gives CASVAGTYNEKLFF. Variable domain in full (rest from reference TRBV28 and TRBJ1-4): DVKVTQSSRYLVKRTGEKVFLECVQDMDHENMFWYRQDPGLGLRLIYFSYDVKMKEKGDIPEGYSVSREKKERFSLILESASTNQTSMYLCASVAGTYNEKLFFGSGTQLSVL.

This rearrangement joins TRBV5-6 to TRBJ2-2; TRBD1 agrees at 8 bases. Losses at the gene ends were 6 bases for V and 5 bases for J; bases not matched to a gene: 6. CDR1 is SGHDT and CDR2 is YYEEEE in the germline V gene. CDR3 size: 14 residues. The CDR3 DNA sequence: TGTGCCAGCACCCCCGGGACAGGAACCGGGGAGCTGTTTTTT. Its protein is CASTPGTGTGELFF.

The chain is built from TRBV10-1 and TRBJ2-3; 11 nucleotides match TRBD2. The CDR3 contains 18 residues. V was pared by 2 bases and J by 7 bases, with 14 bases of the junction left unmatched. CDR1 and CDR2 (germline): WNHNN, SYGVQD (reference sequence). CDR3 residues: CASSETVLAGGLDYTQYF. The CDR3 coding sequence is TGCGCCAGCAGTGAGACAGTCCTAGCGGGGGGCCTGGATTATACGCAGTATTTT.

This CDR3 is CASSSSGWRGEGNIQYF. CDR3 DNA: TGTGCCAGCAGCTCCTCCGGTTGGAGGGGTGAAGGAAACATTCAGTACTTC. The rearrangement links TRBV7-9 to TRBJ2-4; a possible D gene is TRBD2 (6 bases). The V end lost 4 bases, the J end lost 6 bases, and 22 bases lay between the germline ends. This CDR3 is built from 17 residues. Germline CDR1 SEHNR, CDR2 FQNEAQ (reference sequence).

V and J are TRBV6-5 and TRBJ2-7, with TRBD1 matching 8 bases. Germline values: CDR1 MNHEY, CDR2 SVGAGI. The CDR3 contains 14 residues. The V segment lost 4 bases and the J segment 8 bases; nucleotides outside the gene matches: 10. CDR3 DNA sequence: TGTGCCAGCAGTTCGGACAGGGTTACCTTGAAGCAGTACTTC. Its translation is CASSSDRVTLKQYF.

This clone was seen a handful of times. The rearrangement joins TRBV6-1 to TRBJ2-1; D is unresolved. Trimming took 6 bases from V and 0 from J, leaving 9 bases between them. CDR3 length: 14 amino acids. Germline loops: CDR1 MNHNS, CDR2 SASEGT. The CDR3 DNA reads as TGTGCCAGCAGAGAGCCGAGCTCCTACAATGAGCAGTTCTTC. Its translation: CASREPSSYNEQFF.

This chain connects TRBV5-1 to TRBJ2-1; TRBD2 aligns across 12 bases. Germline V lookup: CDR1 SGHRS, CDR2 YFSETQ. Trimming removed 0 bases from V and 6 bases from J; junction bases left unmatched: 1. This CDR3 contains 15 residues. The CDR3 DNA reads as TGCGCCAGCAGCTTGGGACTAGCGGGAGTCAATGAGCAGTTCTTC. Amino acids: CASSLGLAGVNEQFF.

The V call is TRBV20-1, the J call TRBJ2-7; no definite D call. CDR3 length: 11 residues. Germline loops: CDR1 DFQATT, CDR2 SNEGSKA (reference sequence). The germline V and J ends were trimmed by 6 bases and 1 base, with 7 bases remaining between them. The CDR3 is CSARLSYEQYF. CDR3 nucleotides: TGCAGTGCCCGACTGTCCTACGAGCAGTACTTC.

The CDR3 sequence: CASSLHQGATNEKLFF. For the CDR3, the DNA is TGTGCCAGCAGCTTACATCAGGGGGCAACTAATGAAAAACTGTTTTTT. This sequence joins TRBV7-2 and TRBJ1-4; 7 nucleotides align to TRBD1. This CDR3 is 16 amino acids long. J was trimmed by 0 bases and V by 2 bases; bases with no gene match: 3. The germline V gene has CDR1 SGHTA and CDR2 FQGNSA.

V gene TRBV10-3 combines with J gene TRBJ2-6; D is ambiguous. Germline V gene data show CDR1 as ENHRY and CDR2 as SYGVKD. Trimming pared 3 bases from V and 9 bases from J, leaving 12 bases between. This CDR3 has 14 amino acids. The CDR3 loop is CAISDELGVNVLTF. CDR3 DNA: TGTGCCATCAGTGATGAATTAGGAGTCAACGTCCTGACTTTC.

This clone was counted a few times. The V gene is TRBV11-2, the J gene TRBJ1-2; 8 nucleotides line up with TRBD1. The CDR3 runs to 14 residues. Per germline, CDR1 SGHAT and CDR2 FQNNGV. V was clipped by 5 bases and J by 5 bases; unmatched bases: 7. CDR3 coding DNA: TGTGCCAGCAGCATCTCTGACAGGGGTTATGGCTACACCTTC. Its translation: CASSISDRGYGYTF.

This chain links TRBV4-1 with TRBJ1-6; TRBD1 matches 7 bases. The CDR3 contains 13 residues. The trim removed 6 bases at V and 8 bases at J, leaving 4 bases unmatched. From germline, CDR1 is MGHRA and CDR2 YSYEKL. The DNA for the CDR3 is TGCGCCAGCAGTCTGGGACAGTATTCACCCCTCCACTTT. Its protein is CASSLGQYSPLHF.

This clone was seen a single time. This chain joins TRBV6-5 and TRBJ1-5; D unresolved. V lost 5 bases to trimming and J lost 2 bases, with 10 bases between them. Germline CDR1 reads MNHEY; CDR2 reads SVGAGI. There are 14 residues in the CDR3. CDR3 residues: CASSERQGNQPQHF. The CDR3, as DNA: TGTGCCAGCAGTGAGCGGCAGGGCAATCAGCCCCAGCATTTT.

The chain joins TRBV18 to TRBJ1-5; TRBD1 is a possible D gene (6 bases). Germline-derived CDR1 and CDR2 are KGHSH and LQKENI. The CDR3 totals 16 residues. Trimming removed 2 bases at V and 4 bases at J, with 15 bases between. The DNA of the CDR3 is TGTGCCAGCTCACCAACGGGCACAGGGTCGAATCAGCCCCAGCATTTT. It encodes CASSPTGTGSNQPQHF.

A few counts support this clone. The J gene is TRBJ2-3, the V gene TRBV2; possibly TRBD2 for D (6 bases). The CDR3 spans 15 residues. CDR1 and CDR2 from the germline V gene are SNHLY and FYNNEI. V was cut by 4 bases and J by 1 base, with 12 bases left in between. The CDR3 sequence: CASSAGSGRTDTQYF. For the CDR3, the DNA is TGTGCCAGCAGTGCTGGTAGCGGACGCACAGATACGCAGTATTTT.

CDR3 nucleotide sequence: TGCGCCAGCAGTCTAACAGGGGACTACGAGCAGTACTTC. Translated, it gives CASSLTGDYEQYF. The chain couples TRBV23-1 to TRBJ2-7; TRBD1 agrees at 7 bases. TRBV23-1 qualifies as an ORF whose function is uncertain. This CDR3 is built from 13 residues. J was trimmed by 3 bases and V by 4 bases; bases with no gene match: 3.

This clone was seen a single time. The rearrangement uses TRBV2 and TRBJ2-1, with TRBD1 identical over 11 bases. The CDR3 consists of 14 residues. The junction had 7 bases not matched to a gene; V was cut back by 5 bases and J by 10 bases. Germline V gene lookup returns CDR1 SNHLY and CDR2 FYNNEI. CDR3 nucleotide sequence: TGTGCCAGCAGTTACGCCGGGACAGGGGGAGAGCAGTTCTTC. Encoded protein: CASSYAGTGGEQFF.